Below, 29 T cell receptor beta chains from the same sample are listed, as sequenced in a study of blood T cell repertoires in COVID-19. The data were produced by immunoSEQ multiplex PCR, yet TCRdb's version contains in-frame clones alone and is incomplete. The sample contains around 180,000 clones, 79% of which appear only once. Sequenced material: peripheral blood. Every receptor here comes from a man in his 60s with active or convalescent COVID-19.

The chain uses TRBV27 and TRBJ1-1, with TRBD1 as a possible D gene (5 bases). CDR1 is MNHEY, CDR2 SMNVEV, per germline (reference sequence). The CDR3 contains 13 residues. Trimming removed 2 bases from V and 1 base from J, with 5 bases in between. CDR3 nucleotides: TGTGCCAGCAGTTTAGGGGCGAACACTGAAGCTTTCTTT. Translated: CASSLGANTEAFF.

This chain uses TRBV24-1 with TRBJ2-3; D is ambiguous. Trimming removed 8 bases from V and 0 bases from J, with 11 bases in between. Germline-derived CDR1 and CDR2 are KGHDR and SFDVKD. The CDR3 is made up of 14 amino acids. The CDR3 is CATTQIHSTDTQYF. As DNA, the CDR3 is TGTGCCACCACCCAAATCCATAGCACAGATACGCAGTATTTT.

The sample holds one count of this clone. This rearrangement joins TRBV5-1 to TRBJ2-7; TRBD1 aligns across 9 bases. Germline CDR1 is SGHRS and CDR2 is YFSETQ. Trimming took 2 bases from V and 3 from J; bases not matched to a gene: 9. The CDR3 length is 16 residues. The CDR3 reads CASSFPLGQGLYEQYF. The CDR3 DNA follows: TGCGCCAGCAGCTTTCCTCTGGGACAGGGTCTCTACGAGCAGTACTTC.

The rearrangement joins TRBV18 to TRBJ2-5, with D possibly TRBD1 on 5 matching bases. The V gene's germline CDR1 is KGHSH and CDR2 LQKENI. Trimming removed 3 bases from V and 5 bases from J, with 13 bases in between. The CDR3 length is 14 residues. The CDR3 spells CASSPESGQETQYF. CDR3 bases: TGTGCCAGCTCACCTGAGTCAGGGCAGGAGACCCAGTACTTC.

This chain uses TRBV6-5 with TRBJ2-3, with TRBD2 identical over 12 bases. The CDR3 consists of 14 residues. V trimming: 5 bases; J trimming: 5 bases; junction bases outside the gene matches: 2. Germline V gives CDR1 MNHEY, CDR2 SVGAGI. The chain's CDR3 is CASSLLAGGDTQYF. The CDR3 bases are TGTGCCAGCAGTCTACTAGCGGGAGGAGATACGCAGTATTTT.

This clone came up once. The chain employs TRBV7-2 and TRBJ2-7; D ambiguous. Trimming removed 2 bases at V and 2 bases at J, with 10 bases between. The CDR3 is made up of 14 amino acids. The germline CDR1 and CDR2 sequences are SGHTA and FQGNSA. The CDR3 region has the DNA TGTGCCAGCAGCTTAAACAGTTACACCTACGAGCAGTACTTC. It yields the protein CASSLNSYTYEQYF.

This chain links TRBV7-9 with TRBJ2-6; the D gene is possibly TRBD2 (5 bases). This CDR3 region has 18 residues. V shed 2 bases and J shed 0 bases, with 14 bases lying between them. Germline V lookup: CDR1 SEHNR, CDR2 FQNEAQ (reference sequence). As DNA, the CDR3 is TGTGCCAGCAGCTTATCGAAGGCACGGGACTCTGGGGCCAACGTCCTGACTTTC. Its translation: CASSLSKARDSGANVLTF.

The chain has TRBV4-2 and TRBJ2-1; possibly TRBD1 for D (5 bases). Germline CDR1 reads LGHNA; CDR2 reads YNFKEQ. CDR3 length equals 13 residues. V gave up 5 bases and J gave up 0 bases, with 5 bases separating them. The DNA for the CDR3 is TGTGCCAGCAGCAGGGGCTCCTACAATGAGCAGTTCTTC. Translating it yields CASSRGSYNEQFF.

The rearrangement joins TRBV19 to TRBJ2-7; TRBD2 is a possible D gene (6 bases). Trimming stripped 6 bases from V and 4 bases from J, with 13 bases between. CDR3 size: 13 residues. The germline CDR1 and CDR2 sequences are LNHDA and SQIVND (reference sequence). This CDR3 reads CASRPEGRYEQYF. The CDR3 DNA sequence: TGTGCCAGTAGGCCGGAGGGGAGATACGAGCAGTACTTC. The variable domain in full, completed from reference TRBV19 and TRBJ2-7, reads DGGITQSPKYLFRKEGQNVTLSCEQNLNHDAMYWYRQDPGQGLRLIYYSQIVNDFQKGDIAEGYSVSREKKESFPLTVTSAQKNPTAFYLCASRPEGRYEQYFGPGTRLTVT.

The chain uses TRBV3-1 (or the pseudogene TRBV3-2) and TRBJ1-3, with D perhaps matching TRBD1 (5 bases). The CDR3 consists of 14 residues. Germline V lookup: CDR1 LGHDT, CDR2 YNNKEL (reference sequence). V was shortened by 6 bases and J by 0 bases, with 9 bases between the two germline ends. In nucleotides, the CDR3 is TGTGCCAGCAGACAGGATCTCTCTGGAAACACCATATATTTT. Amino acid sequence: CASRQDLSGNTIYF.

Comment on this clone: The sample carries other DNA sequences with the same CDR3. The rearrangement joins TRBV7-2 to TRBJ2-7, with 7 bases that match TRBD1. The V segment lost 4 bases and the J segment 0 bases; nucleotides outside the gene matches: 6. Germline V lookup: CDR1 SGHTA, CDR2 FQGNSA. This CDR3 has 15 residues. The CDR3 coding sequence is TGTGCCAGCAGCTCGTCCGGGACAGCCTCCTACGAGCAGTACTTC. Translation gives CASSSSGTASYEQYF.

The chain employs TRBV9 and TRBJ2-1, with D possibly TRBD1 on 6 matching bases. There are 13 residues in the CDR3. V gave up 5 bases and J gave up 9 bases, with 15 bases separating them. Per the germline V gene, CDR1 is SGDLS and CDR2 is YYNGEE. The CDR3 coding sequence is TGTGCCAGCAGACCCCCCCGACAGGCTGAGCAGTTCTTC. This codes for CASRPPRQAEQFF.

The V call is TRBV5-5, the J call TRBJ2-7; a weak D match, TRBD1 (6 bases). The CDR3 loop spans 14 amino acids. V lost 5 bases and J 2 bases, leaving 14 bases between the germline ends. The germline CDR1 and CDR2 sequences are SGHKS and YYEKEE (reference sequence). CDR3 nucleotides: TGTGCCAGCAGTCAAGGGGACAAACCCTACGAGCAGTACTTC. Translating gives CASSQGDKPYEQYF.

This sequence joins TRBV6-2 or TRBV6-3 and TRBJ2-7; 16 bases are shared with TRBD2. Looked up from germline, CDR1 is MNHEY and CDR2 is SVGEGT. The V and J ends lost 2 bases and 5 bases, in that order; junction bases with no gene match: 6. The CDR3 extends over 17 amino acids. CDR3 region: CASSYPGLAGGRNEQYF. The CDR3, as DNA: TGTGCCAGCAGTTACCCGGGACTAGCGGGAGGGAGGAACGAGCAGTACTTC.

This rearrangement joins TRBV7-9 to TRBJ2-5, with TRBD1 matching 9 bases. V trimming: 4 bases; J trimming: 5 bases; junction bases outside the gene matches: 5. This CDR3 has 14 residues. From germline, CDR1 is SEHNR and CDR2 FQNEAQ (reference sequence). Written as DNA, the CDR3 is TGTGCCAGCAGCTCGGACAGGGGTCGGGAGACCCAGTACTTC. Translating it yields CASSSDRGRETQYF. Combining the CDR3 with reference TRBV7-9 and TRBJ2-5 gives the whole variable domain DTGVSQNPRHKITKRGQNVTFRCDPISEHNRLYWYRQTLGQGPEFLTYFQNEAQLEKSRLLSDRFSAERPKGSFSTLEIQRTEQGDSAMYLCASSSDRGRETQYFGPGTRLLVL.

The rearrangement joins TRBV7-9 to TRBJ2-1; TRBD1 might be the D (6 bases). Trimming shortened V by 5 bases and J by 4 bases, and 15 bases separated the two germline ends. This CDR3 comprises 15 residues. The germline V gene encodes CDR1 SEHNR and CDR2 FQNEAQ (reference sequence). The DNA of the CDR3 is TGTGCCAGCAGCCCCAGGGGTTCGGGATACAATGAGCAGTTCTTC. It yields the protein CASSPRGSGYNEQFF.

This sequence joins TRBV1 and TRBJ2-3; the D call in the table, TRBD2, was not verified against the DNA. TRBV1 is termed a pseudogene. There are 15 residues in the CDR3. In DNA, the CDR3 is TGCACCAGCAGCCATCCCGGACTAGTCTCAGATACGCAGTATTTT. Translating gives CTSSHPGLVSDTQYF.

V gene TRBV7-9 combines with J gene TRBJ2-3; 7 bases match TRBD1. Germline V gene data show CDR1 as SEHNR and CDR2 as FQNEAQ (reference sequence). Trimming cost V 1 base and J 0 bases; bases outside gene matches: 1. The CDR3 length is 15 residues. The CDR3 DNA sequence: TGTGCCAGCAGCTTAGGACAGGGAAGCACAGATACGCAGTATTTT. As protein: CASSLGQGSTDTQYF.

The chain employs TRBV7-2 and TRBJ2-7, with TRBD2 matching 8 bases. CDR1 is SGHTA and CDR2 is FQGNSA in the germline V gene. Trimming at V came to 1 base and at J to 2 bases, leaving 7 bases not matched to a gene. The CDR3 length is 16 residues. CDR3: CASSLVYSGTTYEQYF. The CDR3, as DNA: TGTGCCAGCAGCTTAGTCTATAGCGGGACTACCTACGAGCAGTACTTC. The full variable domain, in which reference TRBV7-2 and TRBJ2-7 provide the parts outside the CDR3, is GAGVSQSPSNKVTEKGKDVELRCDPISGHTALYWYRQSLGQGLEFLIYFQGNSAPDKSGLPSDRFSAERTGGSVSTLTIQRTQQEDSAVYLCASSLVYSGTTYEQYFGPGTRLTVT.

As concerns this clone: At the DNA level, this CDR3 is encoded by other sequences in the same sample as well. The CDR3 coding sequence is TGTGCCAGCAGCCTAGTGGGGGGGCCATATAGCAATCAGCCCCAGCATTTT. As protein: CASSLVGGPYSNQPQHF. The chain links TRBV7-2 to TRBJ1-5; D possibly corresponds to TRBD1 (6 bases). The CDR3 is made up of 17 amino acids. Germline V gene lookup returns CDR1 SGHTA and CDR2 FQGNSA. V was pared by 5 bases and J by 0 bases, with 17 bases between.

V gene TRBV5-1 combines with J gene TRBJ2-2, with D possibly matching TRBD2 (6 bases). Deletions cut 0 bases from V and 4 bases from J, with 10 bases between. The CDR3 is made up of 15 amino acids. Germline V gene data show CDR1 as SGHRS and CDR2 as YFSETQ. In DNA, the CDR3 is TGCGCCAGCAGCTTGGAGGCGGGGATCACCGGGGAGCTGTTTTTT. Its translation is CASSLEAGITGELFF.

The chain links TRBV4-3 to TRBJ2-1; perhaps TRBD2 as D (6 bases). The germline CDR1 and CDR2 sequences are LGHNA and YSLEER. The V gene lost 0 bases and the J gene lost 12 bases, with 12 bases spanning the gap. This CDR3 region has 13 residues. The CDR3 sequence is CASSQEWGEAQFF. CDR3 nucleotide sequence: TGCGCCAGCAGCCAAGAGTGGGGGGAAGCGCAGTTCTTC.

This sequence joins TRBV25-1 and TRBJ2-3, with D unresolved. V dropped 8 bases and J dropped 2 bases, with 11 bases sitting between them. The CDR3 extends over 13 amino acids. CDR1 MGHDK and CDR2 SYGVNS come from the germline V gene. DNA for the CDR3: TGTGCCAGCTCGCGCCGGTCCACAGATACGCAGTATTTT. Its protein product is CASSRRSTDTQYF.

The chain has TRBV4-3 and TRBJ2-5; 7 nucleotides agree with TRBD1. Germline V gives CDR1 LGHNA, CDR2 YSLEER. J gave up 2 bases and V 0 bases, and 6 bases lay outside the gene matches. CDR3 size: 16 residues. CDR3 in DNA: TGCGCCAGCAGCCAAGAGACGGGACAGACACAAGAGACCCAGTACTTC. Protein: CASSQETGQTQETQYF.

The chain carries TRBV27 and TRBJ2-7; 8 bases map to TRBD2. The CDR3 loop spans 15 amino acids. J gave up 2 bases and V 7 bases, and 10 bases lay outside the gene matches. CDR1 is MNHEY, CDR2 SMNVEV, per germline (reference sequence). The CDR3 reads CASTRGGEVAYEQYF. The CDR3 region has the DNA TGTGCCAGCACCCGGGGGGGGGAAGTCGCCTACGAGCAGTACTTC.

The chain has TRBV19 and TRBJ1-5; 7 bases line up with TRBD1. This CDR3 is 18 amino acids long. V lost 7 bases to trimming and J lost 5 bases; unmatched junction nucleotides: 20. The germline CDR1 and CDR2 sequences are LNHDA and SQIVND (reference sequence). The CDR3 spells CASTPLFEKTGRHQPQHF. CDR3 nucleotide sequence: TGTGCCAGTACCCCTTTATTCGAGAAGACAGGGCGGCATCAGCCCCAGCATTTT.

The V call is TRBV7-7, the J call TRBJ2-1; D ambiguous. V lost 2 bases, J lost 9 bases, and 11 bases lay in between. This CDR3 contains 13 residues. CDR1 is SSHAT, CDR2 FNYEAQ, per germline (reference sequence). The CDR3 coding sequence is TGTGCCAGCAGCTTAAGGTTAGCTGGTGAGCAGTTCTTC. It yields the protein CASSLRLAGEQFF.

This chain connects TRBV19 to TRBJ2-7; weak D call: TRBD1 (5 bases). The CDR3 covers 13 residues. CDR1 is LNHDA and CDR2 is SQIVND in the germline V gene (reference sequence). Trimming left V 5 bases short and J 6 bases short, with 14 bases between. CDR3 in DNA: TGTGCCAGTAGTTACGGCCAGGGTTTCGAGCAGTACTTC. Residues: CASSYGQGFEQYF.

The gene calls are TRBV4-3 and TRBJ2-1; D not certain. In germline, CDR1 is LGHNA, CDR2 YSLEER. CDR3 length: 13 residues. The germline V and J ends were trimmed by 3 bases and 10 bases, with 13 bases remaining between them. The CDR3 loop is CASSHPKSLEQFF. CDR3 nucleotides: TGCGCCAGCAGCCACCCCAAGTCCCTAGAGCAGTTCTTC.